This T cell receptor (beta chain) comes out of a study of CD8+CD57+ T cells in acquired aplastic anemia. Study information: DNA from sorted CD4+ and CD8+ cells averaged around 3 ug. Study conclusions and caveats: Statistical testing detected no significant gap in CD8+ Simpson's diversity between patients and controls. Patients and controls shared 25 to 30 CD8+ CDR3 sequences, which appeared highly expressed in patients and within their immunodominant clones.

It was patients with CD8+CD57+ cell expansion by flow cytometry who were chosen for sequencing. Genomic DNA templated the TCR beta VDJ and CDR3 profiling. TCRdb re-called the reads with MiXCR, one entry per CDR3 protein. Of a few hundred thousand distinct CDR3 sequences detected, 70% to 85% appear once; the ten largest clones hold about 41%. CDR1 SGHNT and CDR2 YENEEA come from the germline V gene. Trimming shortened V by 5 bases and J by 6 bases, and 15 bases separated the two germline ends. The CDR3 sequence is 14 residues long. About this clonotype: The antigen is not known.

The receptor was isolated from a human donor with aplastic anemia. V and J are TRBV11-3 and TRBJ2-3; D is unresolved. Sequencing used sorted CD4+, CD8+, or CD8+CD57+ T cells (not recorded which) from PBMCs. CDR3 nucleotide sequence: TGTGCCAGCAGCCTATTCGGCACTGCCGATACGCAGTATTTT. Encoded protein: CASSLFGTADTQYF.